This TCR beta chain derives from a study of T cells in Graves' hyperthyroidism and ophthalmopathy. Findings of the study overall: Ophthalmopathy cases were set apart from stable hyperthyroidism by a 13 V-J model. Most thyroid clonotypes expanded above 0.001 appeared in blood too.

Germline-derived CDR1 and CDR2 are LGHDT and YNNKEL (reference sequence). The CDR3 loop spans 18 amino acids. The J segment lost 6 bases and the V segment lost 2 bases, leaving 18 bases of the junction unmatched. There were TCR beta CDR3 regions amplified from RNA transcripts. During a first-round RT-PCR of the TCR CDR3, the HTBI primer set was used. From the multiplex PCR reads, TCRdb called clonotypes with MiXCR, one entry per CDR3 protein. The sample records about 59,000 distinct CDR3 sequences, about 53% being singletons. This clonotype was seen at least ten times. Its antigen is undetermined. Patients were excluded because of uncontrolled infection, other autoimmune disease, pregnancy or lactation.

This TCR was recovered from a woman aged 60-70 years with Graves' ophthalmopathy. Sequencing was done on a sample of blood. This sequence joins TRBV3-1 and TRBJ1-2; 7 bases map to TRBD1. CDR3 loop: CASSQTTGPTGWGDGYTF. The CDR3 DNA reads as TGTGCCAGCAGCCAAACAACCGGCCCGACAGGGTGGGGTGATGGCTACACCTTC.